Listed here are 26 T cell receptor beta chains from one sample, sequenced in a study of T cell repertoires in cytomegalovirus infection. MiXCR was run by TCRdb on the reads, yielding one entry per CDR3 protein. The table lists 95,000 to 120,000 distinct CDR3 sequences, around 31% of them singletons. The antigens these receptors bind are not known. Here the sequenced sample was CD8+ T cells from cultured PBMCs, taken from culture after CMV antigen stimulation. All receptors come from a human donor in good health (CMV status not recorded). Some clones in this sample may be carry-over from other donors' samples.

The sample holds a few counts of this clonotype. V is TRBV6-1 and J is TRBJ1-5; no definite D call. The CDR3 contains 15 residues. V was clipped by 6 bases and J by 9 bases, with 21 bases between them. Germline CDR1 and CDR2: MNHNS and SASEGT. In DNA, the CDR3 is TGTGCCAGCAGCCAAGGTGCAGGATGGACGGGGCCCCAGCATTTT. It translates to CASSQGAGWTGPQHF.

This clonotype was counted a few times. The chain links TRBV7-3 to TRBJ2-1; D may match TRBD1 or TRBD2 (6 bases each). The germline V gene encodes CDR1 SGHTA and CDR2 FQGTGA. The germline V and J ends were trimmed by 0 bases and 7 bases, with 10 bases remaining between them. This CDR3 region has 14 residues. The CDR3 loop is CASSLTGGGNEQFF. Here the CDR3 DNA reads TGTGCCAGCAGCTTAACAGGAGGGGGGAATGAGCAGTTCTTC.

The count of this clonotype is one. A much bigger clone sits one base away, suggesting this may be a read error. The chain carries TRBV7-2 and TRBJ1-1; D uncertain. V lost 7 bases to trimming and J lost 3 bases, with 18 bases between them. Per the germline V gene, CDR1 is SGHTA and CDR2 is FQGNSA. CDR3 length: 15 amino acids. CDR3 amino acids: CASNPAYSPYTEAFF. DNA for the CDR3: TGTGCCAGCAACCCGGCCTATAGTCCCTACACTGAAGCTTTCTTT.

The chain uses TRBV7-2 and TRBJ2-3, with TRBD1 identical over 7 bases. There are 16 residues in the CDR3. CDR1 SGHTA and CDR2 FQGNSA come from the germline V gene. The ends lost 2 bases at V and 4 bases at J; junction bases unmatched: 9. The CDR3 loop is CASSLQGVVLPDTQYF. The CDR3 DNA reads TGTGCCAGCAGCTTACAGGGGGTTGTCCTGCCAGATACGCAGTATTTT.

V gene TRBV6-1 combines with J gene TRBJ1-1, with D perhaps TRBD1 (6 bases). This CDR3 has 13 amino acids. Germline-derived CDR1 and CDR2 are MNHNS and SASEGT. V was clipped by 6 bases and J by 11 bases, with 19 bases between them. The DNA of the CDR3 is TGTGCCAGCAGGGAGGGAAGGACAGCCCCGGCTTTCTTT. Protein: CASREGRTAPAFF.

The V gene is TRBV12-5, the J gene TRBJ1-1; D is unclear. Trimming stripped 4 bases from V and 4 bases from J, with 10 bases between. The length of the CDR3 is 13 residues. The germline gives CDR1 LGHNT, CDR2 FRNRAP. The CDR3 reads CASGSEAGTEAFF. As DNA, the CDR3 is TGTGCTAGTGGTTCCGAGGCAGGCACTGAAGCTTTCTTT.

This clonotype was detected only a few times. V usage is TRBV7-6 and J usage is TRBJ1-1; D uncertain. Germline CDR1 SGHVS, CDR2 FNYEAQ. The CDR3 consists of 15 residues. V lost 5 bases to trimming and J lost 1 base, with 14 bases between them. This CDR3 reads CASSRSRNANTEAFF. CDR3 nucleotides: TGTGCCAGCAGCCGGTCGAGGAACGCGAACACTGAAGCTTTCTTT.

The chain links TRBV7-9 to TRBJ1-3; no definite D call. Trimming stripped 5 bases from V and 3 bases from J, with 17 bases between. Germline V gives CDR1 SEHNR, CDR2 FQNEAQ (reference sequence). This CDR3 is 16 amino acids long. The CDR3 nucleotides are TGTGCCAGCAGCCCTAGGCCCGCGGGAATTGGAAACACCATATATTTT. Protein sequence: CASSPRPAGIGNTIYF.

The genes are TRBV19 and TRBJ2-1; D may be TRBD1 (6 bases). V lost 6 bases to trimming and J lost 1 base, with 13 bases between them. This CDR3 is 15 amino acids long. CDR1 LNHDA and CDR2 SQIVND come from the germline V gene (reference sequence). DNA for the CDR3: TGTGCCAGTAGCTGGCGGCAGGGGTCCTACAATGAGCAGTTCTTC. Residues: CASSWRQGSYNEQFF.

The chain is built from TRBV28 and TRBJ1-1; D is perhaps TRBD1 (5 bases). Germline V lookup: CDR1 MDHEN, CDR2 SYDVKM. CDR3 length: 16 amino acids. The V gene lost 7 bases and the J gene lost 0 bases, with 18 bases spanning the gap. CDR3 nucleotide sequence: TGTGCCAGCACCCTGGGACCGCCCCGTATGAACACTGAAGCTTTCTTT. This sequence encodes CASTLGPPRMNTEAFF.

This clonotype appeared a few times. The V gene is TRBV20-1, the J gene TRBJ2-7; the match to TRBD1 covers 9 bases. The trim removed 0 bases at V and 3 bases at J, leaving 12 bases unmatched. The CDR3 extends over 17 amino acids. Germline assignment: CDR1 DFQATT and CDR2 SNEGSKA (reference sequence). The CDR3 DNA reads TGCAGTGCTAGAGATAGCCGAAGGACAGGGGTTTTCTACGAGCAGTACTTC. Translated: CSARDSRRTGVFYEQYF.

This clonotype occurred many times. The chain links TRBV7-8 to TRBJ2-1; TRBD1 agrees at 8 bases. V was clipped by 5 bases and J by 8 bases; unmatched bases: 11. CDR1 SGHVS and CDR2 FQNEAQ come from the germline V gene. This CDR3 comprises 15 residues. The CDR3 DNA follows: TGTGCCAGCAGCGCGCCGGGACAGGTGGGCGATGAGCAGTTCTTC. This translates into CASSAPGQVGDEQFF.

The table lists this clonotype with many counts. The chain joins TRBV14 to TRBJ2-5; D uncertain. From germline, CDR1 is SGHDN and CDR2 FVKESK. This CDR3 has 13 residues. V shed 1 base and J shed 4 bases, with 7 bases lying between them. The CDR3 nucleotides read TGTGCCAGCAGCCAAGGAGACACAGAGACCCAGTACTTC. Protein: CASSQGDTETQYF.

This clonotype was picked up a small number of times. In DNA, the CDR3 is TGTGCCAGTAGTATAGTTTCGATAGCGGCCGGGGAGCTGTTTTTT. It is translated as CASSIVSIAAGELFF. The chain joins TRBV19 to TRBJ2-2, with D maybe TRBD2 (6 bases). V was shortened by 1 base and J by 6 bases, with 12 bases between the two germline ends. Germline V CDR1 and CDR2: LNHDA, SQIVND (reference sequence). This CDR3 spans 15 amino acids.

The rearrangement links TRBV11-2 to TRBJ2-7; D possibly corresponds to TRBD1 (6 bases). V was cut by 1 base and J by 2 bases, with 9 bases left in between. The CDR3 extends over 14 amino acids. Germline V gene lookup returns CDR1 SGHAT and CDR2 FQNNGV. In nucleotides, the CDR3 is TGTGCCAGCAGCTTAGTGGGGGCGGCCTACGAGCAGTACTTC. This translates into CASSLVGAAYEQYF. Full variable domain (rest looked up from reference TRBV11-2 and TRBJ2-7): EAGVAQSPRYKIIEKRQSVAFWCNPISGHATLYWYQQILGQGPKLLIQFQNNGVVDDSQLPKDRFSAERLKGVDSTLKIQPAKLEDSAVYLCASSLVGAAYEQYFGPGTRLTVT.

This clonotype was counted only a few times. This rearrangement joins TRBV6-5 to TRBJ2-3; D possibly corresponds to TRBD2 (6 bases). V was trimmed by 4 bases and J by 2 bases, leaving 16 bases between them. Germline V gene lookup returns CDR1 MNHEY and CDR2 SVGAGI. The CDR3 sequence is 16 residues long. The CDR3 loop reads CASSSEGLRVTDTQYF. Here the CDR3 DNA reads TGTGCCAGCAGTTCGGAGGGGCTCAGGGTCACAGATACGCAGTATTTT.

CDR3 nucleotides: TGTGCCAGCAGCTTAGCGTTAAGGGCCCAGTACTTC. Its translation is CASSLALRAQYF. This chain uses TRBV7-6 with TRBJ2-5; D is uncertain. V gave up 0 bases and J gave up 9 bases, with 8 bases separating them. Germline values: CDR1 SGHVS, CDR2 FNYEAQ. This CDR3 spans 12 amino acids.

This clonotype was seen a few times. This chain uses TRBV14 with TRBJ2-3; D is unresolved. This CDR3 comprises 13 residues. Germline lookup yields CDR1 SGHDN and CDR2 FVKESK. The germline V and J ends were trimmed by 1 base and 0 bases, with 2 bases remaining between them. The DNA for the CDR3 is TGTGCCAGCAGCCAAGTTAGCACAGATACGCAGTATTTT. Translated: CASSQVSTDTQYF.

In its sample, this clonotype was seen many times. The chain links TRBV7-2 to TRBJ1-5; D is ambiguous. CDR1 and CDR2 (germline): SGHTA, FQGNSA. The CDR3 totals 14 residues. The ends were cut back, 1 base at V and 4 bases at J, with 8 bases in the middle. The CDR3 bases are TGTGCCAGCAGCTTAGGAGGTTGGAATCAGCCCCAGCATTTT. It codes for CASSLGGWNQPQHF.

This clonotype was counted a few times. The rearrangement joins TRBV7-3 to TRBJ2-5; 12 bases map to TRBD2. The CDR3 totals 15 residues. Looked up from germline, CDR1 is SGHTA and CDR2 is FQGTGA. Germline trimming cut 5 bases from V and 1 base from J; bases unmatched to any gene: 2. The CDR3 spells CASSQTSGGQETQYF. CDR3 coding DNA: TGTGCCAGCAGCCAGACTAGCGGGGGCCAAGAGACCCAGTACTTC.

This clonotype was counted at least ten times. The V gene is TRBV7-2, the J gene TRBJ1-4; 7 bases fit TRBD1. This CDR3 is 15 amino acids long. J was trimmed by 4 bases and V by 4 bases; bases with no gene match: 6. Germline V CDR1 and CDR2: SGHTA, FQGNSA. DNA of the CDR3: TGTGCCAGCAGCTCACGGGCAGGGGGTAATGAAAAACTGTTTTTT. Translating it yields CASSSRAGGNEKLFF.

The CDR3 loop is CASSYTVGQGLWETQYF. In DNA, the CDR3 is TGTGCCAGCAGTTACACGGTGGGACAGGGTTTATGGGAGACCCAGTACTTC. The J gene is TRBJ2-5, the V gene TRBV6-5; 9 bases fit TRBD1. The V and J ends lost 2 bases and 5 bases, in that order; junction bases with no gene match: 12. Germline values: CDR1 MNHEY, CDR2 SVGAGI. There are 17 residues in the CDR3.

The rearrangement uses TRBV2 and TRBJ2-3; TRBD1 is a possible D gene (5 bases). V was cut by 0 bases and J by 5 bases, with 21 bases left in between. Per the germline V gene, CDR1 is SNHLY and CDR2 is FYNNEI. The CDR3 contains 18 residues. In DNA, the CDR3 is TGTGCCAGCAGTGAAGCGCTTCTGCGGCCTCAGGGCATAGATACGCAGTATTTT. Translating it yields CASSEALLRPQGIDTQYF.

This clonotype was seen more than once but under ten times. The chain employs TRBV5-1 and TRBJ2-7; 8 bases line up with TRBD2. The CDR3 consists of 15 residues. Germline V gene lookup returns CDR1 SGHRS and CDR2 YFSETQ. V dropped 4 bases and J dropped 3; count of bases not matched to a gene: 9. The CDR3 loop reads CASSDQPGTSYEQYF. CDR3 sequence (DNA): TGCGCCAGCAGCGACCAACCCGGGACTAGCTACGAGCAGTACTTC.

The chain employs TRBV9 and TRBJ2-3, with D possibly matching TRBD2 (5 bases). Trimming pared 4 bases from V and 1 base from J, leaving 10 bases between. Germline V gives CDR1 SGDLS, CDR2 YYNGEE. This CDR3 has 14 residues. CDR3 in amino acids: CASSFVGGTDTQYF. The CDR3 nucleotides read TGTGCCAGCAGCTTCGTGGGAGGCACAGATACGCAGTATTTT.

In DNA, the CDR3 is TGTGCCAGCAGTCTCCGGGACAGGGCTAATGAAAAACTGTTTTTT. Translation gives CASSLRDRANEKLFF. The rearrangement joins TRBV27 to TRBJ1-4, with 9 bases that match TRBD1. The CDR3 loop spans 15 amino acids. V was clipped by 5 bases and J by 3 bases; unmatched bases: 4. CDR1 is MNHEY and CDR2 is SMNVEV in the germline V gene (reference sequence). The whole variable domain, filled in from reference TRBV27 and TRBJ1-4, reads EAQVTQNPRYLITVTGKKLTVTCSQNMNHEYMSWYRQDPGLGLRQIYYSMNVEVTDKGDVPEGYKVSRKEKRNFPLILESPSPNQTSLYFCASSLRDRANEKLFFGSGTQLSVL.